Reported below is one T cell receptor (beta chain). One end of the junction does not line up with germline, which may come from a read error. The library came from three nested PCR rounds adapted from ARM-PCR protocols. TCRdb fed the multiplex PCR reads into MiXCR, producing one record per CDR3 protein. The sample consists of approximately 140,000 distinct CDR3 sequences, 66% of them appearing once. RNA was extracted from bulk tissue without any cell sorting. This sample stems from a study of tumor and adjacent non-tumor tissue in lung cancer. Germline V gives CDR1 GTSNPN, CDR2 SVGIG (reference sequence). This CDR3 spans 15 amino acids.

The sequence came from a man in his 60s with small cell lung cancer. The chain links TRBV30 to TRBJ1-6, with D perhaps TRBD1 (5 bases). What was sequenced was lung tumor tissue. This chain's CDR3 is CVWTRTGLGNSPLHF. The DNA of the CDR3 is TGTGTCTGGACGAGGACGGGACTCGGCAATTCACCCCTCCACTTT.